The source of this T cell receptor beta chain is a study of blood T cells in healthy people across ages. Study at large: Through template switching, about one barcoded beta molecule was captured per two T cells, as measured in model experiments.

The study, taken as a whole, reports: Donors of long life had a larger count of naive CD4+ cells and greater diversity than aged donors.

The CDR3 loop spans 13 amino acids. Germline loops: CDR1 ENHRY, CDR2 SYGVKD. J gave up 5 bases and V 4 bases, and 2 bases lay outside the gene matches. About this clonotype itself: Its antigen is still unknown.

A second PCR of 7 to 11 cycles used a sample-barcoded 5' primer and a J-beta primer mix. TCRdb called the 5' RACE reads again in MiXCR, with one record for every CDR3 protein. The repertoire holds over 1,500,000 distinct CDR3 sequences, with about two fifths as singletons. The sample taken for sequencing was blood. This chain joins TRBV10-3 and TRBJ1-5; the match to TRBD1 covers 7 bases. The receptor's source is a human donor in good health. CDR3 sequence: CAISADRDQPQHF. Written as DNA, the CDR3 is TGTGCCATCAGTGCCGACAGGGATCAGCCCCAGCATTTT.